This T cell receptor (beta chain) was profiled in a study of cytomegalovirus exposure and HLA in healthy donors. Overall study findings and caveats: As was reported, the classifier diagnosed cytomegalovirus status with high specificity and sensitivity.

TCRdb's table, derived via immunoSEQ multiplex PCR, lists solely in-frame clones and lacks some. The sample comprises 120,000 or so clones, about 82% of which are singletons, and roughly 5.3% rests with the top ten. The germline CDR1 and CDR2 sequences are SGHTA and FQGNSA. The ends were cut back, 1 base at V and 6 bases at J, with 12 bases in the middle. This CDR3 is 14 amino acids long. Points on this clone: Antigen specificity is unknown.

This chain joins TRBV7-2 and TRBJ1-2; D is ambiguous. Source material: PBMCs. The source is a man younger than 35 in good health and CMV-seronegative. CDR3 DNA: TGTGCCAGCAGCTTAGACCCGGGAAGGGATGGCTACACCTTC. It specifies CASSLDPGRDGYTF.